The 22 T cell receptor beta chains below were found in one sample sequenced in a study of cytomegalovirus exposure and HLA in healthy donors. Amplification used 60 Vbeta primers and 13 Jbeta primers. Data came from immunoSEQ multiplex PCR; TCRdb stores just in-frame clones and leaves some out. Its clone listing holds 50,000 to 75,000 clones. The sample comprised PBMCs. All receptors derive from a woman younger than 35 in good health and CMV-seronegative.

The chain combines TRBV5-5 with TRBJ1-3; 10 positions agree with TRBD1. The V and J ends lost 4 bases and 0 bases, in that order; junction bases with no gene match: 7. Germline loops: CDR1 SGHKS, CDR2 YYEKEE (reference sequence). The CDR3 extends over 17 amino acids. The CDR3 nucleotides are TGTGCCAGCAGCGCCGGACAGGGGGTCAGCTCTGGAAACACCATATATTTT. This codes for CASSAGQGVSSGNTIYF. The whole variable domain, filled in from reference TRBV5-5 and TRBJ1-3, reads DAGVTQSPTHLIKTRGQQVTLRCSPISGHKSVSWYQQVLGQGPQFIFQYYEKEERGRGNFPDRFSARQFPNYSSELNVNALLLGDSALYLCASSAGQGVSSGNTIYFGEGSWLTVV.

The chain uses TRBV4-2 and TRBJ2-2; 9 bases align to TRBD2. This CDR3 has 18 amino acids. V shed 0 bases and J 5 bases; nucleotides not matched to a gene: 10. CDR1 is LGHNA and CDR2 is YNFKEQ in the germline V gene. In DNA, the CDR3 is TGTGCCAGCAGCCAAGATAAGTATCCTAGCGGGGTAACCGGGGAGCTGTTTTTT. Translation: CASSQDKYPSGVTGELFF.

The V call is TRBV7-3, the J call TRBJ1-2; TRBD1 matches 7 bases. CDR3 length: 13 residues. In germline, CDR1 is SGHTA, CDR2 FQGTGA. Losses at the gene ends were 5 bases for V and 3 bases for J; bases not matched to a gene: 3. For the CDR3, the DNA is TGTGCCAGCAGCAAAGACAGGGACTATGGCTACACCTTC. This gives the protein CASSKDRDYGYTF.

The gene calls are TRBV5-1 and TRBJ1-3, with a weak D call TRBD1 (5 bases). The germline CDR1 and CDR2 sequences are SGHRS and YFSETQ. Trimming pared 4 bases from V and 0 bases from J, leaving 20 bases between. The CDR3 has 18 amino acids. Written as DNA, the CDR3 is TGCGCCAGCAGCCAAAACGCGGGGGGACCCTACTCTGGAAACACCATATATTTT. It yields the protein CASSQNAGGPYSGNTIYF.

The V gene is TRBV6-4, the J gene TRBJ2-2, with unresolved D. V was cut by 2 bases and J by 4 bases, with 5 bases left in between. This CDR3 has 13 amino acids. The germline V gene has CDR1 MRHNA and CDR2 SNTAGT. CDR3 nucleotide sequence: TGTGCCAGCAGTGACGAGGTCACCGGGGAGCTGTTTTTT. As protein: CASSDEVTGELFF.

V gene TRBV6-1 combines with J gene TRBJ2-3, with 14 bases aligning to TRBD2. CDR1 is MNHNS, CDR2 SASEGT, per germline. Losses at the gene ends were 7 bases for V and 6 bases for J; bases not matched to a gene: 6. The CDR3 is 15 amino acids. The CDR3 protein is CASTLTSGGADTQYF. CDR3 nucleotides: TGTGCCAGCACCTTGACTAGCGGGGGGGCGGATACGCAGTATTTT.

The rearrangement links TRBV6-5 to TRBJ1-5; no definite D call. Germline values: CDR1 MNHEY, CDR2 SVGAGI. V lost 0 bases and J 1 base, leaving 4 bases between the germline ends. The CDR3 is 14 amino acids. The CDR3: CASSYSSSNQPQHF. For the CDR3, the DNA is TGTGCCAGCAGTTACTCGAGCAGCAATCAGCCCCAGCATTTT.

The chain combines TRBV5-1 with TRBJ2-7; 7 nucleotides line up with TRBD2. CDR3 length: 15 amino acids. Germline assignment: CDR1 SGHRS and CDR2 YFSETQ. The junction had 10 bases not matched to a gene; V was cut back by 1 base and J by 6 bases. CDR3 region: CASSLQAREGGEQYF. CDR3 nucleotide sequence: TGCGCCAGCAGCTTGCAGGCCAGGGAGGGCGGCGAGCAGTACTTC.

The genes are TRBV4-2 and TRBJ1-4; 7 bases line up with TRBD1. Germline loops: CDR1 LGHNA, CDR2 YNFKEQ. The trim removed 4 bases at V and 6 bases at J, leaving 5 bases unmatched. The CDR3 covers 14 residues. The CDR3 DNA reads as TGTGCCAGCAGCCCCAGGGGGAGGTATGAAAAACTGTTTTTT. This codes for CASSPRGRYEKLFF.

The CDR3 bases are TGTGCCATCAGTGACCTCGACAGGGTGAGGGGCTACACCTTC. Translation gives CAISDLDRVRGYTF. The chain employs TRBV10-3 and TRBJ1-2; TRBD1 matches 7 bases. This CDR3 comprises 14 residues. V lost 3 bases and J lost 8; bases outside the gene matches: 9. Germline loops: CDR1 ENHRY, CDR2 SYGVKD.

CDR3 DNA: TGTGCCAGCAGTTTCCTGGACAGAGCCAAAAACATTCAGTACTTC. Translated: CASSFLDRAKNIQYF. The chain joins TRBV28 to TRBJ2-4, with D possibly TRBD1 on 6 matching bases. The germline gives CDR1 MDHEN, CDR2 SYDVKM. This CDR3 has 15 amino acids. V was pared by 3 bases and J by 0 bases, with 9 bases between.

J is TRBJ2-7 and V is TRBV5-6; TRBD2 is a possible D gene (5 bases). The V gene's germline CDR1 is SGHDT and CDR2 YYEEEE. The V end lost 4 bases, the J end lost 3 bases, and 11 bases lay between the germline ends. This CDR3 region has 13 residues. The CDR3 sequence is CASSRTGIYEQYF. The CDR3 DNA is TGTGCCAGCAGCCGGACGGGAATCTACGAGCAGTACTTC. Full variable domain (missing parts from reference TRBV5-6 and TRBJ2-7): DAGVTQSPTHLIKTRGQQVTLRCSPKSGHDTVSWYQQALGQGPQFIFQYYEEEERQRGNFPDRFSGHQFPNYSSELNVNALLLGDSALYLCASSRTGIYEQYFGPGTRLTVT.

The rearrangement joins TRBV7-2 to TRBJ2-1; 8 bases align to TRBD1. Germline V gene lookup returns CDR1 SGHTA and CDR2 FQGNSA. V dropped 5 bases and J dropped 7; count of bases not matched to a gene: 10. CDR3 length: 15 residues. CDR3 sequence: CASSPGGYRVNEQFF. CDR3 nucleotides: TGTGCCAGCAGCCCAGGGGGCTATAGGGTAAATGAGCAGTTCTTC.

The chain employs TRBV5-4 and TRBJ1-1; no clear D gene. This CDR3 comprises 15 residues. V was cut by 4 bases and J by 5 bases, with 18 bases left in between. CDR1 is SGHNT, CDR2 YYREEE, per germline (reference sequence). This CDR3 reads CASSHTSRGGTEAFF. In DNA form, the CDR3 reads TGTGCCAGCAGCCATACCTCCCGGGGAGGGACTGAAGCTTTCTTT.

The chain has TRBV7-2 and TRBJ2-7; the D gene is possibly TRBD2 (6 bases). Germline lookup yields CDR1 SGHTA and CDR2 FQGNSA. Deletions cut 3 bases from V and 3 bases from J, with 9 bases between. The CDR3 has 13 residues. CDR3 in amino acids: CASSFSGIYEQYF. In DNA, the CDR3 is TGTGCCAGCAGCTTTAGCGGTATCTACGAGCAGTACTTC. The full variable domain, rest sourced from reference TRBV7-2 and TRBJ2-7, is GAGVSQSPSNKVTEKGKDVELRCDPISGHTALYWYRQSLGQGLEFLIYFQGNSAPDKSGLPSDRFSAERTGGSVSTLTIQRTQQEDSAVYLCASSFSGIYEQYFGPGTRLTVT.

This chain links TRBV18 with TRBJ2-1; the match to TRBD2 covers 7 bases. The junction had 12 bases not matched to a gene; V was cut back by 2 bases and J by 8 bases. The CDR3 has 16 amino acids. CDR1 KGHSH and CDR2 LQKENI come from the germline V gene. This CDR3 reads CASSPGLAGVTYEQFF. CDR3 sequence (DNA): TGTGCCAGCTCACCAGGGCTTGCGGGAGTTACATATGAGCAGTTCTTC.

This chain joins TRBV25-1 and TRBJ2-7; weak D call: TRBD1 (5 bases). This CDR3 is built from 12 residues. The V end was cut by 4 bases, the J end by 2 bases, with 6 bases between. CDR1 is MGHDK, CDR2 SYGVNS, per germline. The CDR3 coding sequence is TGTGCCAGCAGTGGGACAACCTACGAGCAGTACTTC. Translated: CASSGTTYEQYF.

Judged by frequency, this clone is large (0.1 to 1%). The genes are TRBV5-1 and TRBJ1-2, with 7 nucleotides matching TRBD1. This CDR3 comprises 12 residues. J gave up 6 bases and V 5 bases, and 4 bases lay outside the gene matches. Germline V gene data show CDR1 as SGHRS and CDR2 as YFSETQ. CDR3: CASRNTGDGYTF. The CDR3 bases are TGCGCCAGCAGAAATACAGGGGATGGCTACACCTTC. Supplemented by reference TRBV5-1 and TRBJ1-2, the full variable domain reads KAGVTQTPRYLIKTRGQQVTLSCSPISGHRSVSWYQQTPGQGLQFLFEYFSETQRNKGNFPGRFSGRQFSNSRSEMNVSTLELGDSALYLCASRNTGDGYTFGSGTRLTVV.

The CDR3 region is CASSLDRAYGYTF. CDR3 sequence (DNA): TGTGCCAGCAGCTTGGACAGGGCCTATGGCTACACCTTC. The chain employs TRBV5-4 and TRBJ1-2; possible D gene TRBD1, 6 bases. Per germline, CDR1 SGHNT and CDR2 YYREEE (reference sequence). Trimming took 0 bases from V and 4 from J, leaving 7 bases between them. The CDR3 is made up of 13 amino acids.

This CDR3 is CASSPRTGPTPLHF. The DNA of the CDR3 is TGTGCCAGCAGTCCCAGGACAGGGCCAACACCCCTCCACTTT. This chain joins TRBV28 and TRBJ1-6, with 8 bases identical to TRBD1. Trimming cost V 5 bases and J 11 bases; bases outside gene matches: 8. CDR1 and CDR2 (germline): MDHEN, SYDVKM. CDR3 length: 14 amino acids.

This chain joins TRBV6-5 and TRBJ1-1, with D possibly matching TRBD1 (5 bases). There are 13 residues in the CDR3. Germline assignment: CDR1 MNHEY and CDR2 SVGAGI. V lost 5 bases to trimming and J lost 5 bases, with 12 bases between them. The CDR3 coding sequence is TGTGCCAGCAGTCCCGCCGGGGGGACTGAAGCTTTCTTT. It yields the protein CASSPAGGTEAFF.

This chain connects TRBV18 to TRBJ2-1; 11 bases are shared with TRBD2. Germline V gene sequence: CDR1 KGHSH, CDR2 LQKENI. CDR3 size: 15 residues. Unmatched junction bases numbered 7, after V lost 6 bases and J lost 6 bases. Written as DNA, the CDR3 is TGTGCCAGCTCCCGAACTAGCGGGAGTGGCAATGAGCAGTTCTTC. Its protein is CASSRTSGSGNEQFF.